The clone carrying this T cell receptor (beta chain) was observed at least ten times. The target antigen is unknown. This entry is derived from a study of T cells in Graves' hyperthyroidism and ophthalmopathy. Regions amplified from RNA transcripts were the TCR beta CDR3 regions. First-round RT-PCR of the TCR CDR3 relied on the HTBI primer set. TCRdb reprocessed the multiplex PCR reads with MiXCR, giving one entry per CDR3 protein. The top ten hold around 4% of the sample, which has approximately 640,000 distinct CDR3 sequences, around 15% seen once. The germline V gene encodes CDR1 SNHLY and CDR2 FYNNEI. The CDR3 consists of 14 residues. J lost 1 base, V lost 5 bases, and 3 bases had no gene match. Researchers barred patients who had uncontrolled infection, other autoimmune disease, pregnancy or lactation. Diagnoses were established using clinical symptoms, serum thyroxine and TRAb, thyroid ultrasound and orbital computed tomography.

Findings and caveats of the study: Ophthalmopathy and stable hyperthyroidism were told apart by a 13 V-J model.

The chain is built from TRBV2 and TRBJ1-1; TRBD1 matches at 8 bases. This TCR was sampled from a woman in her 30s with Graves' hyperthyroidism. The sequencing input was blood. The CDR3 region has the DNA TGTGCCAGCAGTTCGGGGACAGGGAACACTGAAGCTTTCTTT. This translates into CASSSGTGNTEAFF.